The 20 T cell receptor beta chains below all came from one sample that was sequenced in a study of blood T cell repertoires in COVID-19. Repertoires were generated with immunoSEQ multiplex PCR, while TCRdb's copy carries only in-frame clones and drops some. Of approximately 110,000 clones listed, 75% to 90% are singletons. Sample: peripheral blood. These receptors came from a woman aged 55-70 years with acute or convalescent COVID-19.

The chain joins TRBV2 to TRBJ2-3, with no clear D. There are 12 residues in the CDR3. The V and J ends lost 7 bases and 4 bases respectively, with 9 bases between them. Germline loops: CDR1 SNHLY, CDR2 FYNNEI. CDR3 region: CASNLAADTQYF. The CDR3 DNA is TGTGCCAGCAATCTGGCCGCAGATACGCAGTATTTT.

The rearrangement links TRBV27 to TRBJ2-3, with TRBD2 identical over 13 bases. V was pared by 4 bases and J by 4 bases, with 8 bases of the junction left unmatched. Germline V gene data show CDR1 as MNHEY and CDR2 as SMNVEV (reference sequence). CDR3 length: 17 residues. CDR3 sequence: CASSSPWTSGSPDTQYF. In nucleotides, the CDR3 is TGTGCCAGCAGTTCCCCCTGGACTAGCGGGAGCCCAGATACGCAGTATTTT.

The chain links TRBV30 to TRBJ2-1, with 10 bases identical to TRBD2. Germline lookup yields CDR1 GTSNPN and CDR2 SVGIG (reference sequence). The CDR3 totals 14 residues. Trimming took 2 bases from V and 12 from J; bases not matched to a gene: 10. The CDR3 bases are TGTGCCTGGAGTCGGGCTAGCGGGAGTTGGGTGCAGTTCTTC. Translated: CAWSRASGSWVQFF. Supplemented by reference TRBV30 and TRBJ2-1, the full variable domain reads SQTIHQWPATLVQPVGSPLSLECTVEGTSNPNLYWYRQAAGRGLQLLFYSVGIGQISSEVPQNLSASRPQDRQFILSSKKLLLSDSGFYLCAWSRASGSWVQFFGPGTRLTVL.

V is TRBV3-1 (or the pseudogene TRBV3-2) and J is TRBJ1-2; D is perhaps TRBD1 (6 bases). The CDR3 runs to 16 residues. Germline-derived CDR1 and CDR2 are LGHDT and YNNKEL (reference sequence). Trimming took off 4 bases at V and 5 bases at J, with 20 bases between the two ends. Here the CDR3 DNA reads TGTGCCAGCAGCCCGTCGGACAGAAGAGAAAGGTATGGCTACACCTTC. Translating gives CASSPSDRRERYGYTF.

V gene TRBV3-1 (or the pseudogene TRBV3-2) combines with J gene TRBJ1-5, with D maybe TRBD1 (5 bases). Germline CDR1 LGHDT, CDR2 YNNKEL (reference sequence). With 4 bases removed from V and 9 bases from J, the gap between germline ends came to 10 bases. The CDR3 consists of 12 residues. The CDR3 coding sequence is TGTGCCAGCAGCCGGGTCGGGGGGCCCCAGCATTTT. As protein: CASSRVGGPQHF.

V and J are TRBV7-6 and TRBJ2-2; 7 positions agree with TRBD2. The CDR3 runs 17 residues. Trimming took 5 bases from V and 3 from J; bases not matched to a gene: 12. CDR1 is SGHVS, CDR2 FNYEAQ, per germline. For the CDR3, the DNA is TGTGCCAGCAGCCCCACGGTGGCGGGGGACTACACCGGGGAGCTGTTTTTT. It codes for CASSPTVAGDYTGELFF.

The rearrangement links TRBV5-1 to TRBJ1-2, with TRBD1 identical over 8 bases. CDR3 length: 15 amino acids. With 5 bases clipped from V and 8 bases from J, the junction kept 14 bases outside the gene matches. Germline CDR1 SGHRS, CDR2 YFSETQ. CDR3 nucleotides: TGCGCCAGCAGTTTTACCCTTACAGGGGGTACAGGCTACACCTTC. It specifies CASSFTLTGGTGYTF.

The chain has TRBV27 and TRBJ2-7; TRBD1 is a possible D gene (6 bases). The germline CDR1 and CDR2 sequences are MNHEY and SMNVEV (reference sequence). V shed 6 bases and J shed 5 bases, with 20 bases lying between them. CDR3 size: 15 residues. The CDR3 DNA sequence: TGTGCCAGCAGAAAACAGGGCACTCCCTTAAACGAGCAGTACTTC. Protein: CASRKQGTPLNEQYF.

This clone was seen just once. This chain links TRBV4-2 with TRBJ2-1; D is possibly TRBD1 (6 bases). The CDR3 contains 15 residues. Trimming removed 0 bases from V and 3 bases from J, with 9 bases in between. Germline-derived CDR1 and CDR2 are LGHNA and YNFKEQ. CDR3 protein: CASSQEAGVYNEQFF. The CDR3 region has the DNA TGTGCCAGCAGCCAAGAGGCAGGGGTCTACAATGAGCAGTTCTTC.

The chain couples TRBV5-1 to TRBJ2-3, with a possible D match to TRBD1 (5 bases). Germline CDR1 reads SGHRS; CDR2 reads YFSETQ. The CDR3 is 16 amino acids. V was pared by 6 bases and J by 2 bases, with 19 bases between. The CDR3 nucleotides are TGCGCCAGCACCTGGTCTCTAAGGGGCCCCACAGATACGCAGTATTTT. Translating gives CASTWSLRGPTDTQYF.

V and J are TRBV11-3 and TRBJ2-2, with 7 bases that match TRBD2. The CDR3 covers 14 residues. With 5 bases clipped from V and 4 bases from J, the junction kept 4 bases outside the gene matches. Looked up from germline, CDR1 is SGHNT and CDR2 is YENEEA. The CDR3 spells CASSASGSTGELFF. In DNA, the CDR3 is TGTGCCAGCAGCGCTAGCGGCAGCACCGGGGAGCTGTTTTTT.

The V call is TRBV10-1, the J call TRBJ1-6, with D perhaps TRBD1 (6 bases). The CDR3 is 13 amino acids. Germline V gene data show CDR1 as WNHNN and CDR2 as SYGVQD (reference sequence). Trimming cost V 7 bases and J 10 bases, with 14 bases left between them. The CDR3 is CASNSGRGSPLHF. The CDR3 DNA follows: TGCGCCAGCAACTCAGGGAGGGGGTCACCCCTCCACTTT.

V usage is TRBV27 and J usage is TRBJ2-7; D might be TRBD1 (6 bases). Looked up from germline, CDR1 is MNHEY and CDR2 is SMNVEV (reference sequence). Trimming shortened V by 5 bases and J by 7 bases, and 21 bases separated the two germline ends. There are 15 residues in the CDR3. Here the CDR3 reads CASSQARGRGREQYF. CDR3 DNA: TGTGCCAGCAGTCAAGCCCGGGGCAGGGGCCGTGAGCAGTACTTC.

This sequence joins TRBV25-1 and TRBJ2-2, with 8 positions matching TRBD2. CDR3 length: 13 amino acids. Germline trimming cut 7 bases from V and 7 bases from J; bases unmatched to any gene: 5. Germline V gene data show CDR1 as MGHDK and CDR2 as SYGVNS. DNA for the CDR3: TGTGCCAGCACTAGACGGGAGGGCGGGGAGCTGTTTTTT. Amino acid sequence: CASTRREGGELFF.

The chain employs TRBV3-1 (or the pseudogene TRBV3-2) and TRBJ2-1; no definite D call. Germline V gives CDR1 LGHDT, CDR2 YNNKEL (reference sequence). Trimming removed 1 base at V and 7 bases at J, with 2 bases between. The CDR3 covers 11 residues. CDR3 amino acids: CASSQANEQFF. The CDR3 DNA reads as TGTGCCAGCAGCCAAGCAAATGAGCAGTTCTTC.

About this clone: The sample contains more than one DNA sequence encoding this CDR3. V gene TRBV6-2 or TRBV6-3 combines with J gene TRBJ2-2, with TRBD2 as a possible D gene (5 bases). V was shortened by 2 bases and J by 0 bases, with 7 bases between the two germline ends. Germline values: CDR1 MNHEY, CDR2 SVGEGT. CDR3 length equals 15 residues. In DNA form, the CDR3 reads TGTGCCAGCAGTTACGGAGGCTCGAACACCGGGGAGCTGTTTTTT. Translated, it gives CASSYGGSNTGELFF.

V usage is TRBV19 and J usage is TRBJ2-3, with 8 nucleotides matching TRBD1. The germline V gene has CDR1 LNHDA and CDR2 SQIVND (reference sequence). The CDR3 extends over 18 amino acids. V gave up 0 bases and J gave up 6 bases; unmatched junction bases: 14. The DNA of the CDR3 is TGTGCCAGTAGTATAGATTTAGGGGCCAGGGGGCAAAGGGATACGCAGTATTTT. This sequence encodes CASSIDLGARGQRDTQYF.

The chain employs TRBV7-9 and TRBJ2-5; D is ambiguous. CDR3 length: 12 residues. CDR1 SEHNR and CDR2 FQNEAQ come from the germline V gene (reference sequence). V was pared by 5 bases and J by 5 bases, with 9 bases between. The CDR3 loop reads CASSTNGETQYF. The DNA for the CDR3 is TGTGCCAGCAGCACAAATGGCGAGACCCAGTACTTC.

The J gene is TRBJ2-5, the V gene TRBV5-5, with D maybe TRBD2 (6 bases). The CDR3 runs 14 residues. Trimming stripped 7 bases from V and 1 base from J, with 14 bases between. The V gene's germline CDR1 is SGHKS and CDR2 YYEKEE (reference sequence). The CDR3 DNA sequence: TGTGCCAGCCTTTTTAGCGGTATCCAAGAGACCCAGTACTTC. The encoded protein is CASLFSGIQETQYF.

As regards this clone: Distinct nucleotide sequences in the sample also encode this CDR3. The chain is built from TRBV28 and TRBJ1-1, with a tentative D call TRBD1 (6 bases). Germline-derived CDR1 and CDR2 are MDHEN and SYDVKM. The CDR3 is made up of 13 amino acids. Trimming took off 6 bases at V and 2 bases at J, with 10 bases between the two ends. CDR3 sequence reads: CASRKTGNTEAFF. The CDR3 nucleotides are TGTGCCAGCAGAAAGACAGGTAACACTGAAGCTTTCTTT.